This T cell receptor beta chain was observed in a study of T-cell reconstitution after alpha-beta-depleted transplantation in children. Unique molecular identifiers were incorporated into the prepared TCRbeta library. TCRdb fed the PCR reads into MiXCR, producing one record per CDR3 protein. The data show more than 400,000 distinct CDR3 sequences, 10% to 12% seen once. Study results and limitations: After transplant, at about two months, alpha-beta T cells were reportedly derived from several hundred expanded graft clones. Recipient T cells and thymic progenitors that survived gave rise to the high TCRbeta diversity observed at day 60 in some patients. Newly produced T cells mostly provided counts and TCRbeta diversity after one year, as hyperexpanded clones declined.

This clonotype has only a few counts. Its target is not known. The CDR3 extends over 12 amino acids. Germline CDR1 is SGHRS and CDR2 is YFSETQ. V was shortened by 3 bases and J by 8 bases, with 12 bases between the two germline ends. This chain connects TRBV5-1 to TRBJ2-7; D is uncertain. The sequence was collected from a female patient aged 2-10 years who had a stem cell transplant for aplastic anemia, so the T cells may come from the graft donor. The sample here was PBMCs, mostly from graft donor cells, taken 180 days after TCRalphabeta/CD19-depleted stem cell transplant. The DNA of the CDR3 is TGCGCCAGCAGCTGGACGGTGTGGAAGCAGTACTTC. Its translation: CASSWTVWKQYF.